This T cell receptor (beta chain) was identified during a study of OX40 agonist ivuxolimab in advanced cancers. Context from the whole study: Ivuxolimab was an agonistic, fully human IgG2 monoclonal antibody directed against OX40 (CD134), a costimulatory receptor. Intravenous ivuxolimab was administered to patients every 2 weeks at six dose levels: 0.01, 0.1, 0.3, 1.5, 3 and 10 mg/kg. Among the roughly 52 dose-escalation patients, around 20 had hepatocellular carcinoma, roughly 15 melanoma, 9 renal cell carcinoma and 9 head and neck cancer. In the dose-escalation cohort, 82.7% of patients were male, and the mean age was around 60 years, with a range of roughly 20 to 85. Patients were allowed to have had prior anti-PD-1, anti-PD-L1 or anti-CTLA-4 therapy, and approximately 40% of the dose-escalation patients had been treated with checkpoint inhibitors. Partial responses occurred in three dose-escalation patients: two with cutaneous melanoma and one with hepatocellular carcinoma. The point of sequencing TCRbeta in the periphery was to test whether ivuxolimab changed TCR sequence diversity and drove clonal T-cell expansion. The monotherapy dose-escalation portion (N ≈ 50 patients) of the phase I ivuxolimab trial is reported in the paper.

To sequence the TCRbeta CDR3 region, genomic DNA was isolated from the sorted cells. The immunoSEQ Assay was used for sequencing of TCRbeta CDR3 regions. TCRdb's version of the immuneACCESS table is confined to in-frame rearrangements and falls short of the full clone set. An unresolved V gene accounts for under half of the shortfall where checked; the remainder is of unknown origin. The sample has tens of thousands of clones on record, 88% of them singletons. Approximately 0.5% of the sample rests with the top ten. As encoded in the germline V gene (reference sequence), CDR1 is GTSNPN while CDR2 is SVGIG. V lost 4 bases and J lost 4 bases; the stretch between them is 16 bases long. Including cysteine and phenylalanine, the CDR3 has 15 amino acids. The read is trimmed to its CDR3 DNA, 45 bases read in frame from base 1. What the research found in general, with its limitations: Clonal expansion of both CD4+ and CD8+ blood T cells was observed from baseline to week 6 at doses 0.1 to 3.0 mg/kg. After ivuxolimab, expanded clones were on average more numerous among CD8+ T cells than among CD4+ T cells. The antigen specificity of the peripheral T cells that underwent clonal expansion was not determined. In the 0.1-3.0 mg/kg groups, partial responders had among the lowest normalized peripheral clonal expansion, particularly in CD8+ T cells. Low levels of normalized T-cell clonal expansion were also shown by some nonresponding patients.

To note about this clone: It lacks a known antigen. Qualities for individual bases were not recorded, and no much larger clone is one base off.

The trial excluded patients who had a history of autoimmune disease or were on systemic immunosuppression. In every dose cohort, peripheral blood was drawn for TCR sequencing at baseline, cycle 4 day 1, and cycle 7 day 1. The samples were drawn from a first-in-human, open-label, multicenter phase I dose-escalation trial of ivuxolimab. Adults with locally advanced or metastatic melanoma, renal cell carcinoma, hepatocellular carcinoma or head and neck squamous cell carcinoma were enrolled in the trial. Before TCR sequencing, CD4+ T cells and CD8+ T cells were sorted from peripheral blood as separate populations.

The source was CD4+ or CD8+ T cells sorted from blood, collected in a trial of the OX40 agonist ivuxolimab. The V and J segments used are TRBV30 and TRBJ2-2; confidence is insufficient to name the D gene. The TCR originated in an adult with an advanced solid tumor such as melanoma, head and neck, liver or kidney cancer. The DNA sequence is TGTGCCTGGATTCCCCCCCCGGCTGGCACCGGGGAGCTGTTTTTT. Its amino acids are CAWIPPPAGTGELFF. Reference TRBV30 and TRBJ2-2 proteins supply the regions before and after the CDR3; the full variable domain is: SQTIHQWPATLVQPVGSPLSLECTVEGTSNPNLYWYRQAAGRGLQLLFYSVGIGQISSEVPQNLSASRPQDRQFILSSKKLLLSDSGFYLCAWIPPPAGTGELFFGEGSRLTVL.